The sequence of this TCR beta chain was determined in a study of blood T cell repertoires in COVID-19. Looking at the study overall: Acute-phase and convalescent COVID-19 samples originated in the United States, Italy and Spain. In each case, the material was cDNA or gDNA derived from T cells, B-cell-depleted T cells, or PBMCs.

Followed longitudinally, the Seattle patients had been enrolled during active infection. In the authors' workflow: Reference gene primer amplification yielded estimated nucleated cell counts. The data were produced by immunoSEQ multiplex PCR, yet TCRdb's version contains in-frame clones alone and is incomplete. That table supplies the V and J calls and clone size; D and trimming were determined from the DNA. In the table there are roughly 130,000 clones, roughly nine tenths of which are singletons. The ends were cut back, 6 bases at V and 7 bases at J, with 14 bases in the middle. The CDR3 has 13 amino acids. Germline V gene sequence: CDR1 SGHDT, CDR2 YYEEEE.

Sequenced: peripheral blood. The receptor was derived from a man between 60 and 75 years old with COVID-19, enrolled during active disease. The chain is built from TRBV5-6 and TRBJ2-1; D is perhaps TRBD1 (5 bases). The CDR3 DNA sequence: TGTGCCAGCAAAGGGCAGGGTGGTAATGAGCAGTTCTTC. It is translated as CASKGQGGNEQFF.